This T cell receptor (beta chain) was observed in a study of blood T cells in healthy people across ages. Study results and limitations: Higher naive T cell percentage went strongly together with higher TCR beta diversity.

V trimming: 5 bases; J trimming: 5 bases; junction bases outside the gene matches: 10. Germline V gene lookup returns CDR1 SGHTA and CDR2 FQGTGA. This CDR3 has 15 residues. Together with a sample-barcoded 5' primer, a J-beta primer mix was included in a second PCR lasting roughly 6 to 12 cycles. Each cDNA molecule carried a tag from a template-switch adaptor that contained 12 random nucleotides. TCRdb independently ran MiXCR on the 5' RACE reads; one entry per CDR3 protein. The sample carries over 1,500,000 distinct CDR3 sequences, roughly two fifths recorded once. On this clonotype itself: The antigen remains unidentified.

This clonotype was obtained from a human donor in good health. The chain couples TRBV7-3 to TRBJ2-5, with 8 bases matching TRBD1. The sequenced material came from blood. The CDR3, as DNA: TGTGCCAGCAGCACCACAGCAGGGGGCCCGGAGACCCAGTACTTC. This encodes CASSTTAGGPETQYF.